This TCR beta chain is drawn from a study of tumor-infiltrating lymphocytes in localized non-small cell lung cancer. Study-level information: Resected tumor was paired with non-adjacent uninvolved lung from the same patient.

About this clone: Its target is unknown.

Germline V lookup: CDR1 MDHEN, CDR2 SYDVKM. The CDR3 extends over 14 amino acids. Trimming left V 6 bases short and J 1 base short, with 12 bases between. Points from the study as a whole: IM1 and IM2 tumors showed no difference in T-cell fraction. Each assay used a separate piece of the same tissue. Compared with uninvolved lung, tumors showed higher T cell infiltration by TCRbeta sequencing.

Sequenced by immunoSEQ multiplex PCR; TCRdb stores in-frame clones only, minus some. The repertoire holds roughly 5,400 clones, with approximately 66% as singletons. The chain recombines TRBV28 with TRBJ1-2; the D is unclear. The clonotype originates from a human donor with non-small cell lung cancer. What was sequenced was uninvolved lung tissue not adjacent to the tumor. The CDR3 spells CASSDGPGNYGYTF. The CDR3, as DNA: TGTGCCAGCAGCGACGGACCGGGTAACTATGGCTACACCTTC.